This TCR beta chain derives from a study of cytomegalovirus exposure and HLA in healthy donors (dated by TCRdb to 2015 to 2018). Looking at the study overall: In an earlier analysis of roughly 500 of the donors, 250 to 300 Gb of sequence data and approximately 120 million unique TCR beta sequences from about 179 million T cells were reported. The T cell repertoires of 550 to 850 subjects were profiled by immunosequencing and related to cytomegalovirus serostatus. Typing coverage varied by locus: roughly 629-640 donors for A, B, C, DRB1 and DQB1; 500 to 550 for DQA1; about 570 for DPA1; some 470 for DPB1. An earlier analysis of several hundred of the donors applied high-throughput TCR beta sequencing to assess whether each TCR beta V gene segment acted as functional or pseudogenic. All discovery cohort repertoires had been generated on a single sequencing platform. To predict cytomegalovirus infection status, the study combined high-throughput TCR immunosequencing, statistical association of individual TCRs with disease status, and machine learning. Rather than drawing on any new phenotypic data, the later analysis identified candidate immune exposures from TCR beta sequences and the way those sequences occurred across donors. Among about 400 genotyped donors of the cohort, an average of roughly 230,000 unique TCR beta nucleotide sequences was sequenced per donor, of which 15% to 20% were non-productive. A handful of DR-DQ haplotypes were handled as single units for association and clustering because linkage in the cohort was strong. Donor age, sex, ethnicity and CMV serostatus were compiled alongside the repertoire data. A later analysis re-analyzed previously published TCR beta repertoires from 666 donors and added high-resolution HLA genotyping to study TCR occurrence patterns. In a later genetic analysis, genome-wide SNP genotypes for about 55% of the roughly 670 donors were used, and that subset was treated as a discovery cohort. Of the 300 to 500 genotyped donors, over 80% were placed in the genetic ancestry cluster associated with self-reported Caucasian donors. Roughly 300 gigabases of sequencing data and around 85 million unique TCR sequences made up an early release that covered several hundred HLA-typed donors. A separate validation cohort of 90 to 150 different subjects was used in addition to the approximately 670-subject first cohort. The aim of the study was to test whether cataloging public T cell receptors could identify signatures of past pathogen exposure. Both class I and class II loci were covered by HLA typing, at four-digit resolution.

What the research found in general, with its limitations: When HLA alleles, especially DR and DQ, strongly co-occurred, TCR associations were difficult to assign to individual alleles. The classifier was reported to diagnose cytomegalovirus status with high specificity and sensitivity in both the original and validation cohorts. For the cohort, immune exposure information was limited to CMV serostatus. In vitro tests confirmed that a few of the cytomegalovirus-associated TCR beta chains recognize cytomegalovirus antigens. In a later analysis, HLA-associated TCR beta chains were found to be more clonally expanded and to have lower generation probabilities than equally common non-associated chains. In an earlier analysis of 500 to 650 of the donors, most TCR beta V segments appeared in productive rearrangements about 87% or about 30% of the time, broadly matching IMGT annotations. Correlated functional status among segregating V segments might reflect linkage disequilibrium, but an unknown experimental factor could not be ruled out. A further reported finding was that TCR beta sequences accurately predicted the HLA-A and HLA-B alleles for most subjects in the first cohort. Because HLA typing was missing for some donors at each locus, association tests included only the typed subset. In a later analysis, the rate of TCR association differed among HLA loci, with DRB1 alleles having the most associated TCRs and HLA-C alleles having the fewest. Specific HLA alleles were associated with around 18,000 TCR beta sequences at a false discovery rate of 0.05 in a later analysis. V-gene and J-gene trimming of TCR beta chains was associated with a missense DCLRE1C variant in a later genetic analysis, and the association was replicated in an independent cohort. According to a later genetic analysis, donors in an Asian-associated ancestry cluster had fewer N-insertions in productive TCRs than the roughly 670-donor mean. According to a later analysis, parvovirus B19, influenza, CMV and Epstein-Barr virus appeared linked to several top co-occurrence clusters. Because counts were too low, around 18 rarely observed V segments, including chromosome 9 orphons, were left out of the earlier analysis of a few hundred of the donors. In this cohort, only TCR beta chains were sequenced, and detectable features were limited by the absence of alpha or paired-chain data. According to a later analysis, most CMV-associated TCR beta chains appeared to be HLA-restricted, and the HLA associations seemed to be driven largely by CMV exposure. Presence/absence analyses assumed roughly uniform sequencing depth across donors, an assumption that may not hold. The authors suggested that the approach could potentially be extended to other disease states and immunological phenotypes. A cluster of highly shared sequence variants was judged likely to be a technical artifact of the sequencing pipeline. The study listed 150 to 200 TCR beta chains as associated with cytomegalovirus. Because the 87-base-pair reads could not distinguish some IMGT-functional V segments, including TRBV6-2 and TRBV6-3, those segments were excluded. While some public TCRs were present in many individuals, most TCR sequences turned up only very rarely across donors.

In the germline V gene (reference sequence), CDR1 corresponds to SEHNR and CDR2 to FQNEAQ. Spanning cysteine to phenylalanine, the CDR3 consists of 16 amino acids. The only DNA kept is the CDR3, 48 bases in frame from the first base. V is reduced by 5 bases and J by 2 bases, leaving a spacing of 15 bases between them. In total, roughly 670 healthy bone marrow donors made up the cohort. At the time of sampling, every cohort member was nominally healthy, though immune exposures that went unrecorded were likely present. The donor was CMV seronegative and was included in the group of about 400 seronegative cohort members. Each donor provided a peripheral blood sample, and peripheral blood mononuclear cells were used for TCR beta sequencing. Genomic DNA was extracted from the blood cell samples with the Qiagen DNeasy Blood Extraction Kit. Receptor libraries were prepared by the immunoSEQ multiplex PCR assay. The multiplex PCR relied on a mix of 60 forward primers for TCR Vbeta segments and 13 reverse primers for TCR Jbeta segments. The CDR3 region of rearranged TCR beta genes was amplified from genomic DNA with a multiplex PCR assay. The Illumina HiSeq System was used to sequence the amplified TCR beta libraries as 87-base-pair reads. The published analysis was carried out like this. A later analysis tallied tens of millions of unique TCR beta chains across the 666 repertoires, and about 10 million of those chains were shared by two or more donors. A nearest-neighbor algorithm error-corrected the raw reads and collapsed the reads into unique sequences, merging closely related sequences to remove PCR and sequencing errors. V, D and J gene segments were assigned by aligning CDR3 sequences to IMGT reference sequences. For a sequence to be retained, a match of at least six nucleotides was required to both a V gene segment and a J gene segment. Rearrangements were classified as productive when the CDR3 lacked stop codons and remained in frame with V and J, and all other rearrangements were classified as non-productive. CDR3 was defined by IMGT convention, running from the second conserved V-encoded cysteine to the conserved J-encoded phenylalanine. In an earlier analysis of around 640 of the donors, sequences lacking an unambiguous match to a single V gene segment were excluded. An earlier analysis of some 610 of the donors called V segments functional above 56.7% productive rearrangements and segregating when the between-donor standard deviation exceeded 5%. To diagnose cytomegalovirus status from the catalog of TCR beta chain sequences, a statistical classification framework was built. V and J gene assignment, in a later analysis, came from comparing TCR nucleotide sequences with IMGT/GENE-DB human TR gene sequences. Using the TCRdist pipeline, a later analysis assigned CDR3 sequences along with most-parsimonious VDJ recombination scenarios. A later analysis defined each TCR beta chain by its CDR3 amino acid sequence plus V-gene family, and excluded reads lacking a unique V-gene family. In a later analysis, nearly 600 highly shared, low-generation-probability nucleotide sequences were removed to address suspected cross-contamination and a sequencing artifact. In a later analysis, a clonal expansion index was calculated for each public chain from normalized within-repertoire ranks of inferred template counts. Generation probabilities in a later analysis came from a VDJ recombination model fitted to out-of-frame rearrangements, and those results were checked against IGoR. In a later analysis, TCR-TCR, TCR-HLA and TCR-CMV co-occurrence was scored with hypergeometric tests, and a repertoire-size bias correction was applied to TCR pairs. In a later analysis, false discovery rates were estimated by permuting HLA or CMV assignments 20 times. In a later analysis, co-occurring TCRs were grouped using DBSCAN, and TCRdist sequence similarity was added for clustering within HLA-allele-positive subsets. Repertoires with fewer than 30,000 or more than 120,000 public chains were left out of co-occurrence clustering, as were a handful of repertoires with anomalous nucleotide sharing. TCRdb carries this immuneACCESS record with in-frame sequences only. Its versions omit some clonotypes, under half of them owing to an unresolved V gene in the studies checked, with the rest unexplained. D and trimming come from the DNA, and the V and J calls and clone size come from that table. The sample table shows 160,000 or so clones, and around 81% are seen once. 5.7% of the sample is held by the ten biggest clonotypes.

Remarks on this clone: What antigen it recognizes has not been identified. No base qualities exist here, and no much larger clone lies one base off it.

This TCR was recovered from a man aged 35 to 55 in good health and CMV-seronegative. Sequenced input: PBMCs. The V gene is TRBV7-9 and the J gene is TRBJ1-4; perhaps TRBD1 is the D gene, with 6 bases matching. The CDR3 region has the sequence CASSDRDTETNEKLFF. In nucleotide form, the sequence is TGTGCCAGCAGCGATCGGGACACCGAGACTAATGAAAAACTGTTTTTT.